The clone carrying this T cell receptor beta chain came up many times. What it binds is not known. TCRdb reassembled clones from the PCR reads with MiXCR. Among roughly 40,000 clones, roughly 15% were seen once, and the ten largest hold roughly 5.6%. The source of the sample is a study of metastatic and nonmetastatic thyroid tumors. The wider study: Blood and tumor or nodule tissue repertoires from malignant and benign thyroid patients were compared. Points from the study as a whole: Relative to benign nodules, malignant thyroid tumors were reportedly characterized by significantly elevated TCR beta diversity in blood and tumor.

This CDR3 region has 15 residues. V lost 0 bases and J lost 9, with 12 bases in between. From germline, CDR1 is SEHNR and CDR2 FQNEAQ (reference sequence). There were no patients who had received any treatment before thyroid surgery. V and J are TRBV7-9 and TRBJ1-6; weak D call: TRBD1 (6 bases). The sample consisted of blood. The clonotype was recovered from a male donor with papillary thyroid cancer or a benign thyroid nodule (not recorded which). Some clones in this sample may be carry-over from other donors' samples. The CDR3 region is CASSLASGEGSPLHF. The CDR3 nucleotides are TGTGCCAGCAGCTTAGCTTCAGGGGAGGGTTCACCCCTCCACTTT. The full variable domain, completed using reference TRBV7-9 and TRBJ1-6, is DTGVSQNPRHKITKRGQNVTFRCDPISEHNRLYWYRQTLGQGPEFLTYFQNEAQLEKSRLLSDRFSAERPKGSFSTLEIQRTEQGDSAMYLCASSLASGEGSPLHFGNGTRLTVT.